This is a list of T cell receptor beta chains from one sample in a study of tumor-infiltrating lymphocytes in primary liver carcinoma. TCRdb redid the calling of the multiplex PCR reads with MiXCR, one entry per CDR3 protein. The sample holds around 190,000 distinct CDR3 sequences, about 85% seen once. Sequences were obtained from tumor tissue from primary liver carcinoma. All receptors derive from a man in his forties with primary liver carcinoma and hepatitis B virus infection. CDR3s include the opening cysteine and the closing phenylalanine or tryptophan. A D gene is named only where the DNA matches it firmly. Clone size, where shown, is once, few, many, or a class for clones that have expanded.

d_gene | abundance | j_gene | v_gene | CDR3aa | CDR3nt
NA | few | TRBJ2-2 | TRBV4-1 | CTSSQLTLSGELFF | TGCACTAGCAGCCAACTTACCCTATCCGGGGAGCTGTTTTTT
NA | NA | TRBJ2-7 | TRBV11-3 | CASSLTWESYEQYF | TGTGCAAGTAGCTTAACATGGGAATCCTACGAGCAGTACTTC
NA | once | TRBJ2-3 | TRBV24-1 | CATSDLPGQGTVTQYF | TGTGCCACCAGTGATTTGCCCGGTCAGGGAACAGTTACGCAGTATTTT
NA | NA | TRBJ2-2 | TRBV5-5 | CASSWRGRGRSVELFF | TGTGCCAGCAGCTGGCGTGGGCGCGGACGGTCCGTGGAGCTGTTTTTT
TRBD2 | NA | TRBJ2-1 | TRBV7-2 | CASSQREGSGGYIEQFF | TGTGCCAGCAGCCAGAGGGAGGGGAGCGGAGGCTACATTGAGCAGTTCTTC
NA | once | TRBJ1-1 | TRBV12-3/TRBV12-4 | CASSRQLNTEALF | TGTGCCAGCAGTCGACAGTTGAACACTGAGGCTTTATTT
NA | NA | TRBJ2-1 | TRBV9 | CASTVASFNEQFF | TGTGCCAGCACCGTAGCCTCCTTCAATGAGCAGTTCTTC
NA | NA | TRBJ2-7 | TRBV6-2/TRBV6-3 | CASRYSVGGIGEQYF | TGTGCCAGCAGATACTCAGTTGGGGGCATCGGCGAGCAGTACTTC
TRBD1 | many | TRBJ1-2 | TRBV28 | CASSLSDRVGGYTF | TGTGCCAGCAGTTTATCGGACAGGGTCGGTGGCTACACCTTC
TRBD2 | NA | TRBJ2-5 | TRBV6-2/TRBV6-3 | CPGSSGLANSQYF | TGTCCCGGCAGTTCCGGACTAGCGAACAGCCAGTACTTC
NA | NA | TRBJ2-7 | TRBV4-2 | CTSSQGTESQYEQYF | TGTACCAGCAGCCAAGGCACCGAGTCTCAGTACGAGCAGTACTTC
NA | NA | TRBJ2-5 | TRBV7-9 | CASSQDGETQYF | TGTGCCAGCAGCCAGGACGGGGAGACCCAGTATTTC
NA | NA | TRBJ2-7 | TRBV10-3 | CAISLAENHEQYF | TGTGCCATCTCCCTCGCTGAGAACCACGAGCAGTACTTC
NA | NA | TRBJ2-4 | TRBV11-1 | CASSSPGINGTKNLQYF | TGTGCCAGCAGCTCTCCCGGGATTAACGGGACCAAAAACCTTCAGTACTTC
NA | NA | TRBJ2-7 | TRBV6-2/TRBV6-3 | CASSLRGGQLRPCEQYF | TGTGCCAGCAGTCTGAGGGGGGGACAGTTGCGTCCCTGCGAGCAGTACTTC
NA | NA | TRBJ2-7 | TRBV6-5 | CASSYMGYERYF | TGTGCCAGCAGTTATATGGGTTACGAGCGGTACTTC
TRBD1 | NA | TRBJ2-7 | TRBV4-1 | CDSSQGQGPAYEQYF | TGTGACAGCAGCCAAGGACAGGGGCCCGCCTACGAGCAGTACTTC
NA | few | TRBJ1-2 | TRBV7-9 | CASSRGASKGTGYTF | TGTGCCAGCAGCCGGGGGGCCTCTAAGGGAACTGGCTACACCTTC
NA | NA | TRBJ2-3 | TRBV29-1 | CGVSVTAQINTQYF | TGCGGCGTTTCCGTGACGGCCCAAATAAATACGCAGTATTTT
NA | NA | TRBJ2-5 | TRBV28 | CASSLIGQKETQYF | TGTGCCAGCAGTTTAATCGGGCAGAAAGAGACCCAGTACTTC
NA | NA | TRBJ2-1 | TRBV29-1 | CSAMTSGTGTPYKQFF | TGCAGCGCCATGACTTCTGGGACCGGCACTCCCTACAAGCAGTTCTTC
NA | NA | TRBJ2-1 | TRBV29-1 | CSSTGTPGSYNEQFF | TGCAGCTCCACTGGGACACCAGGCTCCTACAATGAGCAGTTCTTC
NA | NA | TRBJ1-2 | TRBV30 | CASPRGTGYGYTF | TGTGCCTCCCCACGCGGGACTGGCTATGGCTACACCTTC
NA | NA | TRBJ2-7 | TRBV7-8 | CANSLFYEHYF | TGTGCCAACAGCTTATTCTACGAGCACTACTTC
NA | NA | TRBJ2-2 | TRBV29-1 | CRVDAGTNTGELFF | TGTAGAGTTGACGCAGGGACGAACACCGGGGAGCTGTTTTTT
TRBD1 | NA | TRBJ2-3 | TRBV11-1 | CTSSLELVGGSDTQYF | TGTACCAGCAGTTTAGAATTGGTAGGGGGCTCGGATACGCAGTATTTT